This entry describes one T cell receptor beta chain. This clonotype was recorded once. Its cognate antigen has yet to be identified. No much larger clone exists at a distance of one base, and base qualities are not known. This sample is part of a study of blood T cells in healthy people across ages (dated by TCRdb to about 2015). Concerning the study at large: In model experiments, template switching captured about one uniquely barcoded TCR beta cDNA molecule for every two T cells. Age-related changes in TCR beta repertoire diversity were measured in the study by deep sequencing normalized with unique cDNA molecular identifiers. Four age groups were formed from the donors: young (average 16 years), middle-aged (just under 40), aged (62) and long-lived (about 75). To avoid experimental bias, donors of different ages were spread randomly across the sequencing lanes. For two donors (one aged 18 to 29 and one aged 80 or older), the study analyzed two additional independent replicas of 1 million unique cDNA reads from the same blood draw.

The method behind the library was 5' RACE. Sequenced using an Illumina HiSeq 2500. The second PCR ran for roughly 6 to 11 cycles and used a J-beta primer mix along with a sample-barcoded 5' primer. Each TCR beta cDNA molecule received a unique molecular identifier from a template-switch 5' adaptor carrying 12 random nucleotides. At least 2.5 million CDR3-containing paired-end reads were obtained from each sample. First-strand cDNA was synthesized from all RNA with the Mint cDNA synthesis kit, primed by a TRBC-specific oligonucleotide. Following uracil-DNA glycosylase treatment, a first 18-cycle PCR with universal primers M1SS and BC2_uni_R was performed on all cDNA. The study's processing was this. For normalization, 1 million high-quality reads were randomly selected from each sample, with every read carrying a distinct molecular identifier. Instead of being binned into consensus sequences, reads that shared molecular identifiers were thrown out. MiTCR, run with a Q25 quality threshold and the strictest error-elimination algorithm, handled CDR3 identification, clonotype clustering and error correction. A nonparametric unseen species model with Euler transformation was used to estimate lower-bound total TCR beta diversity. TCRdb took the public reads, trimmed them with fastp at Q25, ran MiXCR for clone calling and kept in-frame beta chains. Rows with one shared CDR3 protein collapse into an entry with the most common genes and DNA. The V and J calls come from TCRdb's annotation, not from the publication. The sample records 1.5 million to 1.9 million distinct CDR3 sequences, about 42% of which are singletons. The ten largest make up approximately 4% of the sample.

Beyond this particular receptor, the publication reports: As age increased, observed TCR beta diversity per million T cells dropped in a roughly linear way, and a significant reduction was already evident by age about 40. Estimates of total diversity based on one million sequenced T cells were considered lower bounds and underestimates. Bulk unsorted PBMC profiling prevented conclusive comparison of naive and antigen-experienced compartments. Compared with the aged group, the long-lived group had more naive CD4+ T cells, fewer expanded clones and increased TCR diversity, suggesting age selection. The percentage of naive T cells measured by flow cytometry correlated strongly with observed TCR beta diversity. Donor CMV infection status was unknown, potentially confounding age-related changes in expanded clonotypes.

Systemically healthy Caucasian individuals from Russia, some 40 in total and aged roughly 6 to 90 years, were included as donors. Around 10 milliliters of peripheral blood were drawn from each donor into EDTA-treated Vacutainer tubes. Ficoll-Paque density-gradient centrifugation was used to isolate PBMCs, with at least 6 million per sample. Trizol reagent was used to extract total RNA from the PBMCs, yielding at least 5 micrograms per sample. For every donor, flow cytometry on a PBMC aliquot measured the percentage of naive CD45RAhigh/CD27high T cells. The sequencing input was blood. The receptor was isolated from a woman aged 18-29 years in good health.

The CDR3 protein sequence reads: CASSQAAYKQFF. The DNA is as follows: TGTGCCAGCAGCCAAGCCGCCTATAAGCAGTTCTTC. The chain was built from TRBV14 and TRBJ2-1; no D gene can be assigned with confidence. From its cysteine to its phenylalanine, the CDR3 spans 12 amino acids. Only the CDR3 part of the read is kept: 36 bases, read in frame from the first base. The V end loses 1 base and the J end loses 11 bases, and a stretch of 9 bases separates them. CDR1 is given as SGHDN and CDR2 as FVKESK, both from the germline V gene.